The rows below give T cell receptor beta chains drawn from one sample of a study of shared clonotypes between healthy human individuals. The table came from immunoSEQ multiplex PCR; TCRdb's copy has only in-frame clones and leaves some out. The sample yields more than 2,000,000 clones, approximately 93% seen once. The sequenced sample was naive CD4+ T cells from PBMCs. These receptors were obtained from a man aged 18 to 30 in good health. Some clones in this sample may be carry-over from other donors' samples. Both conserved end residues are part of each CDR3. A D gene is named only where the DNA matches it firmly. Where a row states a size, it is once, few, many or the class of an expanded clone; other rows omit it.

.	TRBV11-3	TRBJ2-5	.	TGTGCCAGCAGCTTGTCACCCCAAGAGACCCAGTACTTC	CASSLSPQETQYF
.	TRBV30	TRBJ2-3	.	TGTGCCTGGAGTGTAGGTCCGGGAAGGAGCACAGATACGCAGTATTTT	CAWSVGPGRSTDTQYF
.	TRBV4-2	TRBJ1-3	TRBD1	TGTGCCAGCAGCCGATTTACAGGGGACTCTGGAAACACCATATATTTT	CASSRFTGDSGNTIYF
.	TRBV28	TRBJ1-1	.	TGTGCCAGCGCTCGCGAGATTGTGAACACTGAAGCTTTCTTT	CASAREIVNTEAFF
.	TRBV11-3	TRBJ2-6	.	TGTGCCAGCAGCTTCGGGCAGGGGCAGTCTGGGGCCAACGTCCTGACTTTC	CASSFGQGQSGANVLTF
.	TRBV6-1	TRBJ1-2	.	TGTGCCAGCAGTGAAAGGACGCAGTATGGCTACACCTTC	CASSERTQYGYTF
.	TRBV18	TRBJ2-7	.	TGTGCCAGCTCACCACGAGACGGGTCCTACGAGCAGTACTTC	CASSPRDGSYEQYF
once	TRBV5-1	TRBJ2-5	TRBD2	TGCGCCAGCAGCGCAGAATGGCTAGCGGGGGCCCAAGAGACCCAGTACTTC	CASSAEWLAGAQETQYF
.	TRBV9	TRBJ2-1	TRBD2	TGTGCCAGCAGCACCCTGGGGCGAGCGGGAGGGGACACCTACAATGAGCAGTTCTTC	CASSTLGRAGGDTYNEQFF
.	TRBV6-5	TRBJ1-5	.	TGTGCCAGCAGTTACGGGAGGGGTAGCAATCAGCCCCAGCATTTT	CASSYGRGSNQPQHF
.	TRBV9	TRBJ2-3	.	TGTGCCAGCAGCCCGGGCACAGATACGCAGTATTTT	CASSPGTDTQYF
.	TRBV28	TRBJ2-3	TRBD2	TGTGCCAGCAGCCCGTTAGCGGGAAGCACAGATACGCAGTATTTT	CASSPLAGSTDTQYF
.	TRBV30	TRBJ1-4	.	TGTGCCTGGAGTGAGCAAACCCGGGGTCTTAATGAAAAACTGTTTTTT	CAWSEQTRGLNEKLFF
.	TRBV28	TRBJ1-1	.	TGTGCCAGCAGTTTATGGGGGCTCATGAACACTGAAGCTTTCTTT	CASSLWGLMNTEAFF
.	TRBV19	TRBJ2-7	TRBD2	TGTGCCAGTAGTTTCCGACTAGCGGGAGATGTCGAGCAGTACTTC	CASSFRLAGDVEQYF
.	TRBV6-5	TRBJ2-1	.	TGTGCCAGCAGTTACCGAGACAATGAGCAGTTCTTC	CASSYRDNEQFF
.	TRBV11-2	TRBJ1-2	.	TGTGCCAGCAGCTTAGTCAATCGGGGGTTGGGCTACACCTTC	CASSLVNRGLGYTF
.	TRBV10-1	TRBJ1-1	TRBD1	TGCGCCAGCAGCCCCAATCCGGACAGGGGAGCTTTCTTT	CASSPNPDRGAFF
.	TRBV2	TRBJ1-4	.	TGTGCCAGCAGTGAATATCGGGGCTTCTGGGAAAAACTGTTTTTT	CASSEYRGFWEKLFF
.	TRBV29-1	TRBJ2-3	.	TGCAGCGTTGTCGGGACCGCTAGCACAGATACGCAGTATTTT	CSVVGTASTDTQYF
.	TRBV5-1	TRBJ2-1	.	TGCGCCAGCAGCTTGGGTGGAGAGTACTACAATGAGCAGTTCTTC	CASSLGGEYYNEQFF
.	TRBV28	TRBJ1-5	.	TGTGCCAGCAGTTTAATGTCAGGCTACAATCAGCCCCAGCATTTT	CASSLMSGYNQPQHF
.	TRBV6-1	TRBJ2-7	TRBD1	TGTGCCAGCAGTGAAGACCCCGGAACAGGGGAGTACTTC	CASSEDPGTGEYF
.	TRBV4-1	TRBJ2-3	TRBD1	TGCGCCAGCAGCCAGGTCCGGACAGGGAGGACAGATACGCAGTATTTT	CASSQVRTGRTDTQYF
.	TRBV18	TRBJ1-4	.	TGTGCCAGCTCACCGGTGGGGGGGCTGGAGAAACTGTTTTTT	CASSPVGGLEKLFF
.	TRBV2	TRBJ2-7	TRBD1	TGTGCCAGCGTCCCCGGACAGGGCTCCTACGAGCAGTACTTC	CASVPGQGSYEQYF
.	TRBV7-3	TRBJ2-1	.	TGTGCCAGCAGCCTCAAGGATCTACCCTACAATGAGCAGTTCTTC	CASSLKDLPYNEQFF
.	TRBV28	TRBJ1-6	.	TGTGCCAGCAGTTTATCCTCCTATAATTCACCCCTCCACTTT	CASSLSSYNSPLHF
.	TRBV5-8	TRBJ2-1	TRBD2	TGTGCCAGCAGCCCGAATCCGGGAGGGAACTCCTACAATGAGCAGTTCTTC	CASSPNPGGNSYNEQFF
.	TRBV5-1	TRBJ1-4	TRBD1	TGCGCCAGCAGCGGGCCGACAGGGGCGAATGAAAAACTGTTTTTT	CASSGPTGANEKLFF
.	TRBV2	TRBJ2-4	.	TGTGCCAGCAGTGTATTAGGATTAGCCAAAAACATTCAGTACTTC	CASSVLGLAKNIQYF
.	TRBV16	TRBJ1-1	.	TGTGCCAGCAGCCAAGCTGCAAGACCTCCAGAAGCTTTCTTT	CASSQAARPPEAFF
.	TRBV5-1	TRBJ2-3	.	TGCGCCAGCAGCTTGGCCCGGGTCGTCACAGATACGCAGTATTTT	CASSLARVVTDTQYF
.	TRBV4-2	TRBJ2-7	TRBD2	TGTGCCAGCAGCCTTTCCCTAGCGGTGGTTTCCTACGAGCAGTACTTC	CASSLSLAVVSYEQYF
.	TRBV9	TRBJ1-5	TRBD1	TGTGCCAGCAGCTCGGCAGGACAGGGTGATCAGCCCCAGCATTTT	CASSSAGQGDQPQHF
.	TRBV2	TRBJ1-5	TRBD1	TGTGCCAGCGGGGGACAGGGAAGCAATCAGCCCCAGCATTTT	CASGGQGSNQPQHF
.	TRBV7-3	TRBJ1-5	.	TGTGCCAGCAGCTTAAGTGCCGCCGAACAGCCCCAGCATTTT	CASSLSAAEQPQHF
.	TRBV2	TRBJ1-1	.	TGTGCCAGCAGTGAAGAGCGGCTGATAAACACTGAAGCTTTCTTT	CASSEERLINTEAFF
.	TRBV28	TRBJ2-6	.	TGTGCCAGCAGTTTAGCGCGTACTGGGGCCAACGTCCTGACTTTC	CASSLARTGANVLTF
.	TRBV28	TRBJ2-7	.	TGTGCCAGCAGTTCTCGACGGCGCGGACAGTACTTC	CASSSRRRGQYF
.	TRBV5-1	TRBJ1-1	.	TGCGCCAGCAGCTCGTTGGCGGGGGCGAACACTGAAGCTTTCTTT	CASSSLAGANTEAFF
.	TRBV6-5	TRBJ1-5	TRBD1	TGTGCCAGCACGCAGGGGGTTTACGGCTCGCCCCAGCATTTT	CASTQGVYGSPQHF
.	TRBV28	TRBJ2-7	TRBD2	TGTGCCAGCAGCCCTGCCGGGAGGGAGGCCTACGAGCAGTACTTC	CASSPAGREAYEQYF
.	TRBV28	TRBJ2-5	.	TGTGCCAGCAGTTTAGGTGGGGCAGGGCAAGAGACCCAGTACTTC	CASSLGGAGQETQYF
.	TRBV4-1	TRBJ2-7	TRBD2	TGCGCCAGCAGCCAAGATCCCGGGAGGGACGAGCAGTACTTC	CASSQDPGRDEQYF
.	TRBV28	TRBJ2-7	.	TGTGCCAGCAGTTTAGGTTTGGTCGAGCAGTACTTC	CASSLGLVEQYF